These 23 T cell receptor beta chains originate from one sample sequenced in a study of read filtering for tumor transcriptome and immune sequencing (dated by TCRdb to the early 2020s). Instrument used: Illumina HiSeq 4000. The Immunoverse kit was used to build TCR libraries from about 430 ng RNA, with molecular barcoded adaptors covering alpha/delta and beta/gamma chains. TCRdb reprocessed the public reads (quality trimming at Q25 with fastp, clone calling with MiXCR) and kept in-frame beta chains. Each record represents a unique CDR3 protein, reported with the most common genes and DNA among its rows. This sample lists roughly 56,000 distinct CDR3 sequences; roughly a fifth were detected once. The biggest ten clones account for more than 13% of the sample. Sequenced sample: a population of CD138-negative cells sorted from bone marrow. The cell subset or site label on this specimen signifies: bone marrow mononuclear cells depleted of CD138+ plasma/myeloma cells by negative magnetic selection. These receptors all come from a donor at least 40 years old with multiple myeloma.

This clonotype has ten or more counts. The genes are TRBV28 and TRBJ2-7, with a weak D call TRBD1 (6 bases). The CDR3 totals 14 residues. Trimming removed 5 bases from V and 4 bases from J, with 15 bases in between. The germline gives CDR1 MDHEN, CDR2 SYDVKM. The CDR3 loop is CASSRPDRKYEQYF. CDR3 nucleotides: TGTGCCAGCAGTCGACCCGACAGGAAATACGAGCAGTACTTC. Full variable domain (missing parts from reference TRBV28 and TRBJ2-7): DVKVTQSSRYLVKRTGEKVFLECVQDMDHENMFWYRQDPGLGLRLIYFSYDVKMKEKGDIPEGYSVSREKKERFSLILESASTNQTSMYLCASSRPDRKYEQYFGPGTRLTVT.

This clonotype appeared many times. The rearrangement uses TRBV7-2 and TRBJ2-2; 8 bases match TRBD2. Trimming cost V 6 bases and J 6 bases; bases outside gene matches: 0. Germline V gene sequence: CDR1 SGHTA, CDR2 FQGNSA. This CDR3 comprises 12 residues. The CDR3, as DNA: TGTGCCAGCAGGACTAGCGCCGGGGAGCTGTTTTTT. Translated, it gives CASRTSAGELFF.

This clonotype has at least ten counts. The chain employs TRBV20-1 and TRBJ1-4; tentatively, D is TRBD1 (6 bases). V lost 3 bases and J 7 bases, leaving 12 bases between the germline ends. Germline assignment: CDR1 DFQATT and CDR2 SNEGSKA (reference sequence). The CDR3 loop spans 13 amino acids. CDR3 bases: TGCAGTGCTAGGGACAGTCGGACTGAAAAACTGTTTTTT. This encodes CSARDSRTEKLFF.

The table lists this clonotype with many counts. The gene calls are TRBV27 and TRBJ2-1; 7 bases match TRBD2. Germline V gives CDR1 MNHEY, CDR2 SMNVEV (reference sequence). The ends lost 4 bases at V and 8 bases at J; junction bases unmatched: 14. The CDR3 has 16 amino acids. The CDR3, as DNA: TGTGCCAGCAGTTCTCTCAAAGCGGGGTTGAGCTATGAGCAGTTCTTC. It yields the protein CASSSLKAGLSYEQFF.

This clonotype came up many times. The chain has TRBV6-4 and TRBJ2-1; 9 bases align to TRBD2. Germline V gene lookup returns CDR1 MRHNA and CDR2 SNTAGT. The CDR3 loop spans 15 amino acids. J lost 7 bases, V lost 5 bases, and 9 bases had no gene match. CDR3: CASSSIAGEINEQFF. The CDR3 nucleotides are TGTGCCAGCAGTTCAATAGCGGGAGAGATTAATGAGCAGTTCTTC.

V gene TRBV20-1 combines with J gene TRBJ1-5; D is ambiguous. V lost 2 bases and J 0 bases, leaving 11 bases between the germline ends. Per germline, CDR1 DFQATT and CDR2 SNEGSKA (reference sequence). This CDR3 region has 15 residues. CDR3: CSARRPTYSNQPQHF. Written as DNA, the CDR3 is TGCAGTGCTAGAAGGCCAACCTATAGCAATCAGCCCCAGCATTTT.

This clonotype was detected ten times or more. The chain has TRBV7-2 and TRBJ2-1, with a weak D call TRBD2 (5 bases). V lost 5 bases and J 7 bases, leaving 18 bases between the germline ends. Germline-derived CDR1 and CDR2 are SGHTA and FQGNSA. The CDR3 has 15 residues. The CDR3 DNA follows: TGTGCCAGCAGCAGAGCCCCCTCTACTAGGAATGAGCAGTTCTTC. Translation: CASSRAPSTRNEQFF.

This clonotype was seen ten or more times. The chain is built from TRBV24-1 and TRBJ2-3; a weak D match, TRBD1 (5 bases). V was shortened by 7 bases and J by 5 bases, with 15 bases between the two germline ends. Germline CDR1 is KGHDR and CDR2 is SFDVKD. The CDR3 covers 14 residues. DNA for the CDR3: TGTGCCACCAGCCCGACAGCTGCTAGAGATACGCAGTATTTT. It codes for CATSPTAARDTQYF.

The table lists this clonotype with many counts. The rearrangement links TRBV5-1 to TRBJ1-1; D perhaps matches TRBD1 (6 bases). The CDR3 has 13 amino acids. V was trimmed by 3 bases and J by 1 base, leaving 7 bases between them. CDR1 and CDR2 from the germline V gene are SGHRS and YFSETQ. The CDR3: CASSSQGNTEAFF. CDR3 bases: TGCGCCAGCAGCTCACAGGGGAACACTGAAGCTTTCTTT.

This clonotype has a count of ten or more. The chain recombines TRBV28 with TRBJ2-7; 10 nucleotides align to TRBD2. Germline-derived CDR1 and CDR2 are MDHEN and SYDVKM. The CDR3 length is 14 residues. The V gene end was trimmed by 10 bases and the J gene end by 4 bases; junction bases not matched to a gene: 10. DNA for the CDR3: TGTGCCATCGGGGCTAGCGGGAGTAGGTACGAGCAGTACTTC. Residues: CAIGASGSRYEQYF.

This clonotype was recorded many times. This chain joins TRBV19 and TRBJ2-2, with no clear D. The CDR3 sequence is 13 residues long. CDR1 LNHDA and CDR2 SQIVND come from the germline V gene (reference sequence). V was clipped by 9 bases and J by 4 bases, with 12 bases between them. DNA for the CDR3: TGTGCCAGCCGTCTATCCGGCACCGGGGAGCTGTTTTTT. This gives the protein CASRLSGTGELFF.

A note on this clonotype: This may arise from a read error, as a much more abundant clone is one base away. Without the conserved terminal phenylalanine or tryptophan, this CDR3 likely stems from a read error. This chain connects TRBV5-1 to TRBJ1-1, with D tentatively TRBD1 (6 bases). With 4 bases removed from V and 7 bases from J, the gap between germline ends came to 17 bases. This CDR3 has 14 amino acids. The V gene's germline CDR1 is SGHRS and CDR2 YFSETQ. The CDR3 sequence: CASSPGQYAHEAFS. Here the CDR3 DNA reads TGCGCCAGCAGCCCCGGACAGTATGCCCATGAAGCTTTCTCT.

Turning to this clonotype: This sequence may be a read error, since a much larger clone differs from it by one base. The CDR3 protein is CASGSEIGYEQYF. The CDR3 nucleotides read TGCGCCAGCGGCTCCGAGATCGGGTACGAGCAGTATTTC. The rearrangement links TRBV5-1 to TRBJ2-7, with D uncertain. This CDR3 region has 13 residues. Looked up from germline, CDR1 is SGHRS and CDR2 is YFSETQ.

The CDR3 DNA reads TGCGCCAGCAGCCAGATGACAGCCTCTGGAAACACCATATATTTT. It translates to CASSQMTASGNTIYF. The chain links TRBV4-1 to TRBJ1-3; D is perhaps TRBD1 (5 bases). The germline CDR1 and CDR2 sequences are MGHRA and YSYEKL. Trimming pared 3 bases from V and 0 bases from J, leaving 9 bases between. The CDR3 is 15 amino acids.

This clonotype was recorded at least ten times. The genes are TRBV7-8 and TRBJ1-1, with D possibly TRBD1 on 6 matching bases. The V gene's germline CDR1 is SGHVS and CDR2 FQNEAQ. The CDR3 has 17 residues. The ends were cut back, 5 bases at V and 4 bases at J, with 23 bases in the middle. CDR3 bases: TGTGCCAGCAGCCCAAACAGGGTTGGGGGTTCTTTCACTGAAGCTTTCTTT. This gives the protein CASSPNRVGGSFTEAFF.

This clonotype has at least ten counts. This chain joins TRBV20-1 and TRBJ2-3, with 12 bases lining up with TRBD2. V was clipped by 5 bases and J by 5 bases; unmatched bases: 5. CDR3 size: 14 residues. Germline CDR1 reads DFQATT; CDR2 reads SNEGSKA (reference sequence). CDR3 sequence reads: CSAASGGAEDTQYF. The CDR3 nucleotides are TGCAGTGCTGCTAGCGGGGGGGCCGAAGATACGCAGTATTTT.

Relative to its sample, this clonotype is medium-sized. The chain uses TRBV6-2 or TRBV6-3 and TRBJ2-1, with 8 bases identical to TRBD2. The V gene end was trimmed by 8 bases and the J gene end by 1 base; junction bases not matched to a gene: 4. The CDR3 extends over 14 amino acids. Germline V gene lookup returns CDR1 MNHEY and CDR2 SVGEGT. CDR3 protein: CASGERESYNEQFF. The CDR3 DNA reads TGTGCCAGCGGAGAGCGGGAGTCCTACAATGAGCAGTTCTTC.

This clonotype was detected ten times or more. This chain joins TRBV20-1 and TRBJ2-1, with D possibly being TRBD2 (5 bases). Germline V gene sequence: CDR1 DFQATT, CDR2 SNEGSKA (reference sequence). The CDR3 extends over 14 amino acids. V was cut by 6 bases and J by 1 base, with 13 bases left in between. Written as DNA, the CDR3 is TGCAGTGCCGGAGGTTGGGATTCCTACAATGAGCAGTTCTTC. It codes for CSAGGWDSYNEQFF.

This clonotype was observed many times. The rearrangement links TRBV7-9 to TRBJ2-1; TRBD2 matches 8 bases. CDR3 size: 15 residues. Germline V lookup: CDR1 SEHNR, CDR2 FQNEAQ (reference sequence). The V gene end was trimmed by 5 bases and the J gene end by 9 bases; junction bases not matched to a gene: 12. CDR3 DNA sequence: TGTGCCAGCAGCGATGGATTTCGGGGGGGGGGTGAGCAGTTCTTC. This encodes CASSDGFRGGGEQFF.

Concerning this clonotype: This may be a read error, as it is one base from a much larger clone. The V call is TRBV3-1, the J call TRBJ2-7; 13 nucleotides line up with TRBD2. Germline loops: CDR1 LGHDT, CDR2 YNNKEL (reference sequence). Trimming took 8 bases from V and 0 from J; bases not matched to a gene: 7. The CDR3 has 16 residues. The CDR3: CASGPGTSGASYEQYF. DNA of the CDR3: TGTGCCAGCGGCCCCGGGACTAGCGGGGCCTCCTACGAGCAGTACTTC.

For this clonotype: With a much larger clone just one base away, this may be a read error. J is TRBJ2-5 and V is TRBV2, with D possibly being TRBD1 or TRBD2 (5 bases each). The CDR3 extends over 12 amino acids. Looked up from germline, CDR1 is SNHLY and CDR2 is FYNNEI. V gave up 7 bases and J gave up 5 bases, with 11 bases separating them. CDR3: CASTSWGETQYF. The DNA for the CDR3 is TGTGCCAGCACTAGCTGGGGCGAGACCCAGTACTTC.

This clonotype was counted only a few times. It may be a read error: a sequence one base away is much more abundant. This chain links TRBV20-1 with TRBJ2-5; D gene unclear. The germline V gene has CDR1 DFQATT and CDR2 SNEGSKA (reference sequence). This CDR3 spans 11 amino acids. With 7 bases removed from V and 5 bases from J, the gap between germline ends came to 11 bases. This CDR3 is CSVLVDETQYF. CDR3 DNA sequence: TGCAGTGTACTGGTAGATGAGACCCAGTACTTC.

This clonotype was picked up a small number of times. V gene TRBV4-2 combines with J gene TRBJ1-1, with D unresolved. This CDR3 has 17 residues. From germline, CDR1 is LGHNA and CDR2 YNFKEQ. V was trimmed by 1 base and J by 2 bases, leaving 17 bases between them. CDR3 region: CASSQAAGASENTEAFF. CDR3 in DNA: TGTGCCAGCAGCCAAGCTGCTGGCGCGTCGGAAAACACTGAAGCTTTCTTT.